These 30 T cell receptor beta chains originate from one sample sequenced in a study of PD-L1 blockade in urothelial cancer. Noted time point: pretreatment peripheral blood. Using immunoSEQ multiplex PCR, the repertoire was profiled, and TCRdb retains in-frame clones only, with some absent. Found here are tens of thousands of clones, over 75% of them singletons; the top ten hold around a sixth. Sequenced here: PBMCs, sampled around atezolizumab (anti-PD-L1) treatment. The source of these receptors is a man in his sixties or seventies with urothelial cancer.

CDR3 in amino acids: CASSLDRGSYNEQFF. CDR3 in DNA: TGTGCCAGCAGTCTAGACAGGGGCTCCTACAATGAGCAGTTCTTC. The V call is TRBV6-1, the J call TRBJ2-1; 8 positions match TRBD1. The V gene's germline CDR1 is MNHNS and CDR2 SASEGT. V gave up 5 bases and J gave up 0 bases; unmatched junction bases: 3. The CDR3 sequence is 15 residues long.

The chain joins TRBV9 to TRBJ2-1; TRBD2 aligns across 7 bases. The CDR3 is 14 residues long. The junction had 10 bases not matched to a gene; V was cut back by 0 bases and J by 13 bases. CDR1 is SGDLS, CDR2 YYNGEE, per germline. In nucleotides, the CDR3 is TGTGCCAGCAGCGTAGCTGGGGGGGGGTTGGATCAGTTCTTC. It specifies CASSVAGGGLDQFF.

This chain links TRBV28 with TRBJ2-5; maybe TRBD1 (5 bases). The CDR3 sequence is 13 residues long. CDR1 MDHEN and CDR2 SYDVKM come from the germline V gene. V was trimmed by 5 bases and J by 2 bases, leaving 9 bases between them. The CDR3 is CASSKGSQETQYF. In DNA form, the CDR3 reads TGTGCCAGCAGTAAGGGGTCACAAGAGACCCAGTACTTC.

This clone came up a few times. This chain joins TRBV30 and TRBJ2-5, with 14 nucleotides matching TRBD2. V lost 3 bases to trimming and J lost 1 base; unmatched junction nucleotides: 7. CDR1 and CDR2 from the germline V gene are GTSNPN and SVGIG (reference sequence). This CDR3 spans 17 amino acids. CDR3 protein: CAWSRGLAGGSQETQYF. The CDR3 region has the DNA TGTGCCTGGAGCCGAGGACTAGCGGGAGGTTCCCAAGAGACCCAGTACTTC.

V is TRBV7-9 and J is TRBJ2-4; the D gene is possibly TRBD2 (5 bases). Trimming shortened V by 3 bases and J by 1 base, and 7 bases separated the two germline ends. The germline V gene has CDR1 SEHNR and CDR2 FQNEAQ (reference sequence). The CDR3 extends over 14 amino acids. CDR3 nucleotide sequence: TGTGCCAGCAGCTTTTGGGAGGCCAAAAACATTCAGTACTTC. Protein product: CASSFWEAKNIQYF. The entire variable domain, with the rest obtained from reference TRBV7-9 and TRBJ2-4, is as follows: DTGVSQNPRHKITKRGQNVTFRCDPISEHNRLYWYRQTLGQGPEFLTYFQNEAQLEKSRLLSDRFSAERPKGSFSTLEIQRTEQGDSAMYLCASSFWEAKNIQYFGAGTRLSVL.

In this sample, this clone turned up once. The chain is built from TRBV29-1 and TRBJ1-5; D unresolved. The CDR3 has 13 amino acids. Trimming left V 6 bases short and J 0 bases short, with 9 bases between. Germline values: CDR1 SQVTM, CDR2 ANQGSEA. CDR3: CSVQVHSNQPQHF. In DNA form, the CDR3 reads TGCAGCGTCCAGGTTCATAGCAATCAGCCCCAGCATTTT.

The J gene is TRBJ2-2, the V gene TRBV18; TRBD2 agrees at 10 bases. V shed 2 bases and J 6 bases; nucleotides not matched to a gene: 3. Germline values: CDR1 KGHSH, CDR2 LQKENI. The CDR3 runs 15 residues. CDR3 nucleotides: TGTGCCAGCTCACCAGGACTAGCGGTAGCCGGGGAGCTGTTTTTT. Its protein product is CASSPGLAVAGELFF.

The genes are TRBV2 and TRBJ1-3, with 10 nucleotides matching TRBD1. J gave up 2 bases and V 3 bases, and 7 bases lay outside the gene matches. Germline CDR1 SNHLY, CDR2 FYNNEI. This CDR3 comprises 17 residues. Here the CDR3 reads CASSDGTGALAGNTIYF. As DNA, the CDR3 is TGTGCCAGCAGTGACGGGACAGGGGCGTTGGCTGGAAACACCATATATTTT.

V is TRBV6-4 and J is TRBJ2-3; 8 bases match TRBD2. The CDR3 is 15 amino acids. V shed 3 bases and J 5 bases; nucleotides not matched to a gene: 7. CDR1 and CDR2 from the germline V gene are MRHNA and SNTAGT. The CDR3 spells CASSESGGPGDTQYF. The CDR3 DNA reads TGTGCCAGCAGTGAGTCGGGAGGGCCCGGAGATACGCAGTATTTT.

The rearrangement uses TRBV13 and TRBJ2-3, with 7 bases aligning to TRBD1. This CDR3 contains 15 residues. Per the germline V gene, CDR1 is PRHDT and CDR2 is FYEKMQ (reference sequence). The J segment lost 14 bases and the V segment lost 2 bases, leaving 16 bases of the junction unmatched. CDR3 amino acids: CASSLRQGYRRYAYF. The CDR3 region has the DNA TGTGCCAGCAGCTTACGACAGGGATACCGAAGATACGCGTATTTT.

The chain is built from TRBV18 and TRBJ2-7; a possible D gene is TRBD2 (6 bases). With 4 bases removed from V and 4 bases from J, the gap between germline ends came to 14 bases. The CDR3 consists of 14 residues. Looked up from germline, CDR1 is KGHSH and CDR2 is LQKENI. The CDR3 coding sequence is TGTGCCAGCTCACTCCCGGGACTCGGATACGAGCAGTACTTC. It codes for CASSLPGLGYEQYF.

This CDR3 reads CASGLVVWEGGRAGGGEQYF. DNA for the CDR3: TGTGCTAGTGGTTTGGTAGTGTGGGAGGGAGGCCGAGCGGGTGGTGGCGAGCAGTACTTC. The rearrangement joins TRBV12-5 to TRBJ2-7; TRBD2 matches at 7 bases. V lost 0 bases, J lost 6 bases, and 23 bases stayed unmatched. The CDR3 is made up of 20 amino acids. Germline V gene lookup returns CDR1 LGHNT and CDR2 FRNRAP.

The CDR3 DNA sequence: TGTGCCTGGAGTGTATTGTTTAACAGCCTGAACTATGGCTACACCTTC. Translated, it gives CAWSVLFNSLNYGYTF. The V gene is TRBV30, the J gene TRBJ1-2; D remains ambiguous. V lost 0 bases, J lost 2 bases, and 16 bases lay in between. CDR1 and CDR2 (germline): GTSNPN, SVGIG (reference sequence). The CDR3 is 16 residues long.

This chain uses TRBV28 with TRBJ2-7; 11 bases line up with TRBD1. Germline V gene sequence: CDR1 MDHEN, CDR2 SYDVKM. Unmatched junction bases numbered 11, after V lost 8 bases and J lost 5 bases. The CDR3 extends over 15 amino acids. The CDR3 spells CASGALDRGLHEQYF. The DNA of the CDR3 is TGTGCCAGCGGAGCACTGGACAGGGGGCTCCACGAGCAGTACTTC.

The table lists this clone with a count of one. The V gene is TRBV9, the J gene TRBJ2-1; TRBD2 aligns across 7 bases. CDR3 size: 15 residues. V shed 0 bases and J 7 bases; nucleotides not matched to a gene: 7. CDR1 SGDLS and CDR2 YYNGEE come from the germline V gene. This CDR3 is CASSVGLAVRNEQFF. CDR3 DNA: TGTGCCAGCAGCGTAGGCCTAGCGGTGCGAAATGAGCAGTTCTTC.

V is TRBV21-1 and J is TRBJ1-3; TRBD1, the table's D call, was not compared with the DNA. TRBV21-1 is noted as a pseudogene. The CDR3 contains 13 residues. Written as DNA, the CDR3 is TGTGCCAGCCCTGGTGCAGGGAGAAACACCATATATTTT. As protein: CASPGAGRNTIYF.

The V call is TRBV5-1, the J call TRBJ2-3, with D possibly being TRBD2 (6 bases). The V end lost 4 bases, the J end lost 4 bases, and 13 bases lay between the germline ends. Germline V lookup: CDR1 SGHRS, CDR2 YFSETQ. The CDR3 sequence is 14 residues long. This CDR3 reads CASSPGGPSDTQYF. CDR3 nucleotide sequence: TGCGCCAGCAGCCCCGGAGGGCCGTCAGATACGCAGTATTTT.

The rearrangement joins TRBV7-8 to TRBJ2-5, with 7 nucleotides matching TRBD1. The V gene's germline CDR1 is SGHVS and CDR2 FQNEAQ. The CDR3 extends over 15 amino acids. The V gene end was trimmed by 5 bases and the J gene end by 5 bases; junction bases not matched to a gene: 11. CDR3 in amino acids: CASSVQGGPSETQYF. CDR3 nucleotide sequence: TGTGCCAGCAGCGTCCAAGGGGGCCCTTCGGAGACCCAGTACTTC.

V is TRBV28 and J is TRBJ2-1; weak D call: TRBD1 (6 bases). Trimming removed 1 base from V and 6 bases from J, with 13 bases in between. The CDR3 runs to 15 residues. Germline values: CDR1 MDHEN, CDR2 SYDVKM. The chain's CDR3 is CASSLSAGAINEQFF. The CDR3 DNA sequence: TGTGCCAGCAGTTTATCAGCAGGGGCAATCAATGAGCAGTTCTTC.

This sequence joins TRBV13 and TRBJ1-1, with 8 bases fitting TRBD1. The trim removed 5 bases at V and 2 bases at J, leaving 10 bases unmatched. Germline-derived CDR1 and CDR2 are PRHDT and FYEKMQ (reference sequence). This CDR3 has 16 amino acids. CDR3 sequence: CASSPGQGRGNTEAFF. In DNA form, the CDR3 reads TGTGCCAGCAGCCCAGGACAGGGAAGGGGTAACACTGAAGCTTTCTTT.

DNA of the CDR3: TGCGCCAGCAGCTTCACAGGGGGCGTGAACACTGAAGCTTTCTTT. As protein: CASSFTGGVNTEAFF. V gene TRBV5-1 combines with J gene TRBJ1-1; TRBD1 matches at 9 bases. With V trimmed by 2 bases and J by 0 bases, 2 bases remained unmatched. This CDR3 spans 15 amino acids. The germline gives CDR1 SGHRS, CDR2 YFSETQ.

This chain connects TRBV6-5 to TRBJ1-5; D uncertain. Germline loops: CDR1 MNHEY, CDR2 SVGAGI. This CDR3 contains 15 residues. Trimming removed 0 bases at V and 0 bases at J, with 6 bases between. The CDR3 loop reads CASSYSADSNQPQHF. The CDR3, as DNA: TGTGCCAGCAGTTACTCGGCGGATAGCAATCAGCCCCAGCATTTT.

This sequence joins TRBV10-3 and TRBJ1-1, with 7 bases matching TRBD1. Trimming took 9 bases from V and 1 from J; bases not matched to a gene: 8. CDR3 length equals 14 residues. Per the germline V gene, CDR1 is ENHRY and CDR2 is SYGVKD. CDR3 nucleotide sequence: TGTGCCATAAATACAGGGGCGACGAACACTGAAGCTTTCTTT. Its translation: CAINTGATNTEAFF.

The genes are TRBV28 and TRBJ2-5; TRBD1 matches at 12 bases. Trimming took 8 bases from V and 4 from J; bases not matched to a gene: 8. The germline gives CDR1 MDHEN, CDR2 SYDVKM. The CDR3 has 15 residues. CDR3 bases: TGTGCCAGCGGAGGGACGGGACAGGGGGCAGAGACCCAGTACTTC. This gives the protein CASGGTGQGAETQYF. Using reference TRBV28 and TRBJ2-5 for the parts outside the CDR3, the full variable domain is DVKVTQSSRYLVKRTGEKVFLECVQDMDHENMFWYRQDPGLGLRLIYFSYDVKMKEKGDIPEGYSVSREKKERFSLILESASTNQTSMYLCASGGTGQGAETQYFGPGTRLLVL.

The rearrangement links TRBV7-9 to TRBJ1-4, with a possible D match to TRBD1 (5 bases). There are 14 residues in the CDR3. V was clipped by 2 bases and J by 6 bases, with 10 bases between them. Germline lookup yields CDR1 SEHNR and CDR2 FQNEAQ (reference sequence). The CDR3 nucleotides read TGTGCCAGCAGCTTATCACCCAGGGATGAAAAACTGTTTTTT. Its translation: CASSLSPRDEKLFF. Looking up the rest from reference TRBV7-9 and TRBJ1-4 gives the full variable domain: DTGVSQNPRHKITKRGQNVTFRCDPISEHNRLYWYRQTLGQGPEFLTYFQNEAQLEKSRLLSDRFSAERPKGSFSTLEIQRTEQGDSAMYLCASSLSPRDEKLFFGSGTQLSVL.

V is TRBV5-1 and J is TRBJ2-7; 9 positions agree with TRBD2. This CDR3 contains 13 residues. After removal of 7 bases from V and 4 bases from J, the junction contained 6 bases not matched to a gene. Germline V CDR1 and CDR2: SGHRS, YFSETQ. CDR3 sequence: CASAGTSSYEQYF. For the CDR3, the DNA is TGCGCCAGCGCCGGGACTAGCAGTTACGAGCAGTACTTC.

The genes are TRBV5-1 and TRBJ2-5; 7 positions match TRBD1. This CDR3 is 16 amino acids long. V trimming: 3 bases; J trimming: 5 bases; junction bases outside the gene matches: 13. Germline V gene lookup returns CDR1 SGHRS and CDR2 YFSETQ. The CDR3 is CASSWDPDRAIETQYF. CDR3 bases: TGCGCCAGCAGCTGGGACCCCGACAGGGCCATCGAGACCCAGTACTTC.

This rearrangement joins TRBV2 to TRBJ2-7; TRBD2 is a possible D gene (5 bases). CDR3 length equals 13 residues. The germline gives CDR1 SNHLY, CDR2 FYNNEI. V was cut by 0 bases and J by 6 bases, with 9 bases left in between. The CDR3 reads CASSEAVAGEQYF. CDR3 DNA: TGTGCCAGCAGTGAAGCGGTGGCGGGCGAGCAGTACTTC.

This clone was detected only once. This chain connects TRBV6-1 to TRBJ2-1; 14 nucleotides line up with TRBD2. After removal of 8 bases from V and 10 bases from J, the junction contained 10 bases not matched to a gene. CDR3 length: 15 residues. The germline CDR1 and CDR2 sequences are MNHNS and SASEGT. The CDR3, as DNA: TGTGCCAGCCTGCAGGGACTAGCGGGAGAAAGCGAGCAGTTCTTC. Its translation: CASLQGLAGESEQFF.

The genes are TRBV6-5 and TRBJ1-2; 10 bases are a match to TRBD1. J lost 8 bases, V lost 3 bases, and 9 bases had no gene match. CDR3 length: 15 residues. Germline CDR1 is MNHEY and CDR2 is SVGAGI. CDR3 nucleotides: TGTGCCAGCAGTTATACCGGGACAGGGGTTGGCGGCTACACCTTC. It specifies CASSYTGTGVGGYTF.